One and the same sample provided the 11 T cell receptor beta chains below, sequenced in a study of radiotherapy plus CTLA-4 blockade in lung cancer. Generated by immunoSEQ multiplex PCR, the TCRdb table keeps only in-frame clones and is missing some. The table lists about 98,000 clones, roughly 80% of them singletons, with about 3.5% in the top ten. The sequences come from peripheral blood, collected from a patient treated with radiotherapy plus ipilimumab. The origin of the receptors is a human donor with non-small cell lung cancer who had a partial response to radiotherapy plus ipilimumab.

The V and J genes are TRBV5-4 and TRBJ2-2; D is undetermined. Germline CDR1 and CDR2: SGHNT and YYREEE (reference sequence). The CDR3 has 14 residues. V was clipped by 1 base and J by 5 bases, with 9 bases between them. CDR3: CASSLLEATGELFF. In DNA form, the CDR3 reads TGTGCCAGCAGCTTGTTGGAAGCGACCGGGGAGCTGTTTTTT.

V usage is TRBV6-1 and J usage is TRBJ1-4, with D unclear. Germline-derived CDR1 and CDR2 are MNHNS and SASEGT. V lost 3 bases to trimming and J lost 5 bases, with 10 bases between them. This CDR3 is 14 amino acids long. The DNA for the CDR3 is TGTGCCAGCAGTGAGTATGGGCCCAATGAAAAACTGTTTTTT. This codes for CASSEYGPNEKLFF.

The table lists this clone with a count of one. The chain couples TRBV19 to TRBJ2-1; D gene unclear. The CDR3 extends over 15 amino acids. CDR1 and CDR2 from the germline V gene are LNHDA and SQIVND (reference sequence). Trimming removed 5 bases at V and 4 bases at J, with 15 bases between. CDR3: CASSPGPFKYNEQFF. The DNA of the CDR3 is TGTGCCAGTAGTCCAGGCCCCTTCAAATACAATGAGCAGTTCTTC.

The rearrangement links TRBV7-6 to TRBJ1-2, with 10 bases matching TRBD1. The CDR3 consists of 16 residues. Germline CDR1 and CDR2: SGHVS and FNYEAQ. The V segment lost 5 bases and the J segment 0 bases; nucleotides outside the gene matches: 6. The CDR3 bases are TGTGCCAGCAGCCAAGGGACAGGGGCTACTAACTATGGCTACACCTTC. Encoded protein: CASSQGTGATNYGYTF.

The CDR3 nucleotides are TGTGCCAGCAGCGGCAGAGGGACCCAGTACTTC. As protein: CASSGRGTQYF. The V call is TRBV7-7, the J call TRBJ2-5; D not resolved. Germline CDR1 is SSHAT and CDR2 is FNYEAQ (reference sequence). V was trimmed by 5 bases and J by 7 bases, leaving 8 bases between them. The CDR3 totals 11 residues. The full variable domain, in which reference TRBV7-7 and TRBJ2-5 provide the parts outside the CDR3, is GAGVSQSPRYKVTKRGQDVTLRCDPISSHATLYWYQQALGQGPEFLTYFNYEAQPDKSGLPSDRFSAERPEGSISTLTIQRTEQRDSAMYRCASSGRGTQYFGPGTRLLVL.

The chain uses TRBV6-1 and TRBJ1-5, with D possibly matching TRBD1 (5 bases). The CDR3 spans 15 residues. The V end was cut by 2 bases, the J end by 4 bases, with 12 bases between. Germline V gene sequence: CDR1 MNHNS, CDR2 SASEGT. CDR3 in amino acids: CASSEYGGGNQPQHF. In DNA form, the CDR3 reads TGTGCCAGCAGTGAATACGGGGGGGGGAATCAGCCCCAGCATTTT.

The rearrangement joins TRBV7-3 to TRBJ2-5, with D unclear. With 2 bases removed from V and 4 bases from J, the gap between germline ends came to 8 bases. Germline V gene lookup returns CDR1 SGHTA and CDR2 FQGTGA. CDR3 size: 13 residues. CDR3 residues: CASSLGRGETQYF. CDR3 bases: TGTGCCAGCAGCTTAGGTCGCGGAGAGACCCAGTACTTC.

This clone was detected a few times. The chain couples TRBV19 to TRBJ2-3; 12 nucleotides line up with TRBD2. Germline loops: CDR1 LNHDA, CDR2 SQIVND (reference sequence). V lost 7 bases, J lost 5 bases, and 7 bases stayed unmatched. The CDR3 has 15 residues. The DNA for the CDR3 is TGTGCCAGTACGAGACTAGCGGGAGTTGGAGATACGCAGTATTTT. It is translated as CASTRLAGVGDTQYF. Combining the CDR3 with reference TRBV19 and TRBJ2-3 gives the whole variable domain DGGITQSPKYLFRKEGQNVTLSCEQNLNHDAMYWYRQDPGQGLRLIYYSQIVNDFQKGDIAEGYSVSREKKESFPLTVTSAQKNPTAFYLCASTRLAGVGDTQYFGPGTRLTVL.

The V and J genes are TRBV2 and TRBJ2-1; maybe TRBD1 (6 bases). The CDR3 totals 13 residues. V lost 5 bases to trimming and J lost 8 bases, with 13 bases between them. CDR1 is SNHLY and CDR2 is FYNNEI in the germline V gene. CDR3 DNA: TGTGCCAGCAGTCGTCCACAGGGATATGAGCAGTTCTTC. As protein: CASSRPQGYEQFF.

The CDR3 bases are TGTGCCAGCAGCTTGCGTTCTGGGACAGAAGCTTTCTTT. Translating gives CASSLRSGTEAFF. The chain is built from TRBV7-9 and TRBJ1-1, with a weak D call TRBD1 (6 bases). CDR3 length: 13 residues. Germline V lookup: CDR1 SEHNR, CDR2 FQNEAQ (reference sequence). Trimming removed 3 bases from V and 8 bases from J, with 13 bases in between.

The CDR3 region is CASRTGTSGDTQYF. The CDR3, as DNA: TGTGCCAGCAGAACCGGGACTAGCGGGGATACGCAGTATTTT. V is TRBV2 and J is TRBJ2-3; 12 bases are shared with TRBD2. The CDR3 runs 14 residues. J gave up 6 bases and V 6 bases, and 4 bases lay outside the gene matches. CDR1 SNHLY and CDR2 FYNNEI come from the germline V gene.